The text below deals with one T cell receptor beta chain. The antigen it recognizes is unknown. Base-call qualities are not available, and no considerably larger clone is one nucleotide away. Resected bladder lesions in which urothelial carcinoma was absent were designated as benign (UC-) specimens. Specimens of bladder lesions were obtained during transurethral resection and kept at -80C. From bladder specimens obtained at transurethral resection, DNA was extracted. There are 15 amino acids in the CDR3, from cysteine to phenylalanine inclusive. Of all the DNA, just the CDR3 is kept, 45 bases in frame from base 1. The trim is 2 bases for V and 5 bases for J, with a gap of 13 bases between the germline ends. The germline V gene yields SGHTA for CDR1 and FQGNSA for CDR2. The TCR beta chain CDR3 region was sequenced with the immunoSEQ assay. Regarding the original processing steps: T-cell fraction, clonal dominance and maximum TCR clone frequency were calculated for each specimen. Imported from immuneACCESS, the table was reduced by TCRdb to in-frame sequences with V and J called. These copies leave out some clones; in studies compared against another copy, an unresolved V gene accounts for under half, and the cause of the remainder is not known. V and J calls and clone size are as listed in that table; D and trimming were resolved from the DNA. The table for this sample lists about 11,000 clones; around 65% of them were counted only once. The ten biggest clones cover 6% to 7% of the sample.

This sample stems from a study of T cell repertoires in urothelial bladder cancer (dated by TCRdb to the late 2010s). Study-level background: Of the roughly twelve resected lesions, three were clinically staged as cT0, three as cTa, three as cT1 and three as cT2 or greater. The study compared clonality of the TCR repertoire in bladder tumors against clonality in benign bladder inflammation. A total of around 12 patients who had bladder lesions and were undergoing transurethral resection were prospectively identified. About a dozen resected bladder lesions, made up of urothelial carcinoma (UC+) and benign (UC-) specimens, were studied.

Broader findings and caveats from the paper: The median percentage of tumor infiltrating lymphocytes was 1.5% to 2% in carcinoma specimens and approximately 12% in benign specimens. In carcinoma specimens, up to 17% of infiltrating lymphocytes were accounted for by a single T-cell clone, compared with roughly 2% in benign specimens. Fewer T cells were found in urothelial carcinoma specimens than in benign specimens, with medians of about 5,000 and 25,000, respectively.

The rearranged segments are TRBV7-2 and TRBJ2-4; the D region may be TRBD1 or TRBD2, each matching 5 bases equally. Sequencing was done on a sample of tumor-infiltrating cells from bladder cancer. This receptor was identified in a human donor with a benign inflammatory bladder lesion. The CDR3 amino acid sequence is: CASSLIRGRQNIQYF. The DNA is TGTGCCAGCAGCTTAATCCGGGGACGACAAAACATTCAGTACTTC.